Included here is one TCR beta chain sequence, with context. Its antigen is unknown. No qualities accompany the bases; no much larger clone lies one base away. The sample carries other DNA sequences with the same CDR3. From the cysteine up to the phenylalanine, the CDR3 has a length of 11 residues. The retained sequence is limited to the CDR3, 33 bases, with the frame set at the first base. The junction shows trimming of 6 bases on V and 4 bases on J, plus 8 bases between the germline ends. Per the germline V gene, SQVTM is the CDR1 and ANQGSEA is the CDR2. These data come from a study of shared clonotypes between healthy human individuals (TCRdb year 2020). A note on the overall study: The cohort comprised two women and a few men aged 18 to 49 years. For each donor, CD4 naive and CD4 memory were each given three plates, CD8 naive was given two plates, and CD8 memory was given one plate. To estimate repertoire size and how much clonotypes are shared between individuals, the study performed deep sequencing of blood TCR repertoires from a few healthy adults. To increase sequencing depth and limit assay-specific biases, different laboratories used diverse techniques to prepare libraries and sequence TCR repertoires. Per donor, leukapheresis produced somewhere between about 0.85 and 8.9 billion PBMCs.

Using the deep immunoSEQ assay, multiplex PCR amplified TCR CDR3 regions from genomic DNA. Genomic DNA extracted from each cell subset was distributed evenly over all wells of several immunoSEQ 96-well plates, and each plate served as one replicate. For sorted subsets, around 0.2 ug of genomic DNA, equivalent to some 30,000 T cell genomes, went into each replicate PCR. Purified libraries were measured with a Qubit 3.0 fluorometer, size-checked on a Bioanalyzer 2100, and measured again with the KAPA Library Quantification kit. A separate single-read 150-cycle Illumina NextSeq 550 flow cell was used to sequence each immunoSEQ 96-well plate. The study's processing was this. Because the immunoSEQ output included only junctional sequences and no quality scores, the filtering could not be the same as the filtering used for full-length reads. Sequences were annotated with PyIR, a Python wrapper for IgBLAST v1.9, using IMGT germline references to assign V/J genes and CDR3. Reads with weak V/J assignments (E-value above 1e-6), missing CDR3, stop codons, out-of-frame junctions, or ambiguous translated residues were removed. V3J clonotypes were defined as sequences sharing an identical inferred V gene, J gene, and CDR3 amino acid sequence. To compute the percentage overlap between repertoires, the number of shared unique clonotypes was divided by the size of the smaller repertoire. Three approaches were used to assess repertoire richness: RTK rarefaction, the Chao1 estimator, and Recon v2.1 estimates of unobserved clonotypes. For all TCRbeta clonotypes obtained by the gDNA method from four donors, generation probabilities were computed with OLGA. Held by TCRdb, this immuneACCESS table contains in-frame sequences only and omits some clones. Under half of the omission traces to an unresolved V gene where checked; the cause of the rest is unknown. V, J and clone size are those of that table, while D and trimming were read from the DNA. Across this sample there are about 2,100,000 clones, with about 92% seen only once. The ten largest make up under 2% of the sample.

On the study overall, not on this receptor specifically: Pairwise subsampling indicated that sequencing depth was expected to affect the degree of clonotype sharing among donors. Sampling was restricted to blood, and TCR repertoires in tissues likely differ from the TCR repertoires found in blood. The genetic and exposure-history diversity represented was limited by the small number of donors. Naive subsets generally had larger estimated clonotype richness than memory subsets did. Across a handful of donors, approximately 5% of naive CD4, around 3.3% of naive CD8, roughly 2.2% of memory CD4, and approximately 0.42% of memory CD8 clonotypes were shared. Compared with non-shared clonotypes, clonotypes shared by all four sorted-subset donors had higher generation probabilities. Rarefaction of sorted-subset datasets indicated incomplete sequencing despite the large sequencing depth.

CD8 naive samples consisted of CD45RO-negative cells that were positively selected for CCR7, yielding a CD45RA+CCR7+ population without TemRA cells. The donors were healthy, HIV-negative adults who had no recently reported acute infections or vaccinations. All donors were Caucasian adults living in Nashville, Tennessee, USA. After blood collection by leukapheresis, PBMCs were isolated using Ficoll-Histopaque density gradient centrifugation and then cryopreserved in the vapor phase of liquid nitrogen. Purity and quantity of every magnetically sorted T cell population were checked by analytical flow cytometry. From each sorted fraction, genomic DNA was isolated and quantified by UV absorbance on a Nanodrop 2000c.

The chain is made from TRBV29-1 and TRBJ2-3; no D gene call is confident. Material for sequencing was naive CD8+ T cells from PBMCs. In light of the paper, this sample's cell subset or site label describes: CD45RA+CCR7+. This sequence originates from a man in his late teens or twenties in good health. Some clones in this sample may be carry-over from other donors' samples. The CDR3 protein: CSVRAADTQYF. The DNA sequence follows: TGCAGCGTCCGGGCCGCAGATACGCAGTATTTT.